The TCR beta chain under discussion was sequenced for a study of T cells in narcolepsy. Generated by immunoSEQ multiplex PCR, the TCRdb table keeps only in-frame clones and is missing some. This repertoire shows about 33,000 clones, 90% found once; its top ten account for more than 0.95%. Looked up from germline, CDR1 is MDHEN and CDR2 is SYDVKM. V was pared by 5 bases and J by 7 bases, with 11 bases between. The CDR3 sequence is 13 residues long. Sample: CD45RA- memory CD4+ T cells from PBMCs. The receptor was isolated from a human donor with narcolepsy. The chain couples TRBV28 to TRBJ2-2, with D uncertain. The CDR3 region is CASSPPTNGELFF. In DNA, the CDR3 is TGTGCCAGCAGTCCTCCGACGAACGGGGAGCTGTTTTTT.